This T cell receptor beta chain is from a study of shared clonotypes between healthy human individuals. This table comes from immunoSEQ multiplex PCR, and its TCRdb copy is limited to in-frame clones, with some not included. Of more than 850,000 clones in the sample, more than 75% were seen once. The germline V and J ends were trimmed by 0 bases and 6 bases, with 10 bases remaining between them. CDR1 SGHRS and CDR2 YFSETQ come from the germline V gene. The CDR3 totals 13 residues. The chain joins TRBV5-1 to TRBJ2-7; perhaps TRBD1 as D (5 bases). This receptor was obtained from a young man in good health. Some clones in this sample may be carry-over from other donors' samples. Specimen: memory CD4+ T cells from PBMCs. Sample subset: CD45RA-negative fraction. DNA of the CDR3: TGCGCCAGCAGCTTGGGACAGAGCCGCGAGCAGTACTTC. It translates to CASSLGQSREQYF.